Reported below is one T cell receptor beta chain. Several immunoSEQ plates held equal portions of the genomic DNA taken from each subset. Profiling relied on immunoSEQ multiplex PCR, and the TCRdb table lists in-frame clones only, not all of them. Altogether 950,000 to 1,200,000 clones are present, 77% being singletons, with the ten largest covering approximately 0.95%. Trimming left V 5 bases short and J 3 bases short, with 14 bases between. The CDR3 runs 14 residues. The germline V gene has CDR1 SGHNT and CDR2 YENEEA. The sample originates from a study of shared clonotypes between healthy human individuals.

The specimen was memory CD4+ T cells from PBMCs. Subset reported: CD45RA-negative fraction. The V gene is TRBV11-3, the J gene TRBJ2-7; tentatively, D is TRBD1 (7 bases). The TCR sequence derives from a man younger than 30 in good health. Some clones in this sample may be carry-over from other donors' samples. The CDR3 sequence is CASSLAGQHYEQYF. For the CDR3, the DNA is TGTGCCAGCAGCCTGGCGGGACAGCACTACGAGCAGTACTTC.